Below, 2 T cell receptor beta chains from the same sample are listed, as sequenced in a study of neoadjuvant anti-PD-1 for oral cavity cancer. Sequencing used immunoSEQ multiplex PCR; TCRdb keeps in-frame clones, though not all of them. This sample has around 11,000 clones, with around 52% found just once. This specimen was tumor tissue, taken before nivolumab (anti-PD-1) treatment. These receptors all come from a person aged 35 to 85 with oral cavity squamous cell carcinoma.

The chain employs TRBV4-3 and TRBJ2-1; D is unclear. This CDR3 comprises 17 residues. Germline CDR1 and CDR2: LGHNA and YSLEER. V was cut by 0 bases and J by 2 bases, with 14 bases left in between. In DNA, the CDR3 is TGCGCCAGCAGCCAAGATGCCTTTCGGGTCGCCTACAATGAGCAGTTCTTC. Its translation is CASSQDAFRVAYNEQFF.

The gene calls are TRBV6-5 and TRBJ1-2; TRBD1 might be the D (6 bases). From germline, CDR1 is MNHEY and CDR2 SVGAGI. V was trimmed by 8 bases and J by 2 bases, leaving 18 bases between them. This CDR3 contains 15 residues. DNA for the CDR3: TGTGCCAGCTCGGGACACGGGACCTCAAACTATGGCTACACCTTC. It translates to CASSGHGTSNYGYTF.